Below are 30 T cell receptor beta chains sequenced from a single sample in a study of T cells in Graves' hyperthyroidism and ophthalmopathy. TCR beta CDR3 regions were amplified from RNA. Carried out on the TCR CDR3, a first-round RT-PCR used the HTBI primer set. One entry per CDR3 protein, called by TCRdb with MiXCR from the multiplex PCR reads. The sample records about 320,000 distinct CDR3 sequences, approximately 17% being singletons. Sequences were obtained from blood. The source of these receptors is a man aged 30 to 39 with Graves' hyperthyroidism.

This chain links TRBV30 with TRBJ2-3, with D unclear. The CDR3 runs 11 residues. V dropped 0 bases and J dropped 5 bases, with 3 bases sitting between them. From germline, CDR1 is GTSNPN and CDR2 SVGIG (reference sequence). The CDR3 spells CAWSVQDTQYF. CDR3 coding DNA: TGTGCCTGGAGTGTTCAAGATACGCAGTATTTT.

This clonotype was counted only a few times. This may be a read error, as it is one base from a much larger clone. The chain combines TRBV6-1 with TRBJ2-5; maybe TRBD2 (6 bases). The germline V gene encodes CDR1 MNHNS and CDR2 SASEGT. The CDR3 spans 14 residues. Trimming removed 5 bases from V and 7 bases from J, with 17 bases in between. The CDR3, as DNA: TGTGCCAGCAGTTATCTAGGAGGGGAAGCGACCCAGTACTTC. It translates to CASSYLGGEATQYF.

The rearrangement links TRBV5-5 to TRBJ2-1; D not resolved. Between the trimmed V and J ends, which lost 4 bases and 1 base, there was a span of 21 bases. Germline-derived CDR1 and CDR2 are SGHKS and YYEKEE (reference sequence). This CDR3 contains 18 residues. The CDR3 loop is CASSQDIAPRESYNEQFF. CDR3 coding DNA: TGTGCCAGCAGCCAAGATATTGCCCCGCGCGAATCCTACAATGAGCAGTTCTTC.

This clonotype was seen at least ten times. The chain carries TRBV20-1 and TRBJ1-1; D uncertain. This CDR3 is built from 15 residues. V gave up 2 bases and J gave up 0 bases, with 13 bases separating them. Germline-derived CDR1 and CDR2 are DFQATT and SNEGSKA (reference sequence). CDR3 in amino acids: CSARTSHNLNTEAFF. The CDR3 DNA sequence: TGCAGTGCTAGAACCTCCCATAACCTGAACACTGAAGCTTTCTTT.

In this sample, this clonotype turned up many times. The J gene is TRBJ2-5, the V gene TRBV20-1, with no clear D. The CDR3 loop spans 13 amino acids. Germline V gene lookup returns CDR1 DFQATT and CDR2 SNEGSKA (reference sequence). V lost 4 bases and J lost 1, with 10 bases in between. The CDR3 DNA follows: TGCAGTGCTAAGTTGTTTATCCAAGAGACCCAGTACTTC. Translated, it gives CSAKLFIQETQYF.

The gene calls are TRBV20-1 and TRBJ2-7, with D tentatively TRBD1 (5 bases). The germline V gene has CDR1 DFQATT and CDR2 SNEGSKA (reference sequence). V lost 1 base to trimming and J lost 2 bases, with 18 bases between them. This CDR3 comprises 16 residues. The CDR3 loop is CSARARLGVGTYEQYF. DNA of the CDR3: TGCAGTGCTAGAGCCCGGTTAGGGGTAGGGACCTACGAGCAGTACTTC.

This clonotype showed up just a few times. The chain employs TRBV5-4 and TRBJ2-5; no clear D gene. The CDR3 covers 14 residues. Trimming removed 4 bases at V and 4 bases at J, with 14 bases between. The germline V gene has CDR1 SGHNT and CDR2 YYREEE (reference sequence). CDR3 sequence: CASSPKGMGETQYF. The CDR3 DNA reads TGTGCCAGCAGCCCAAAAGGGATGGGAGAGACCCAGTACTTC.

The V gene is TRBV7-2, the J gene TRBJ1-1; 7 bases are a match to TRBD1. Germline V gives CDR1 SGHTA, CDR2 FQGNSA. V lost 5 bases, J lost 10 bases, and 10 bases stayed unmatched. The CDR3 sequence is 13 residues long. DNA of the CDR3: TGTGCCAGCAGCCCCCGGAGGCCAGGGGGAGCTTTCTTT. Translation: CASSPRRPGGAFF. Supplemented by reference TRBV7-2 and TRBJ1-1, the full variable domain reads GAGVSQSPSNKVTEKGKDVELRCDPISGHTALYWYRQSLGQGLEFLIYFQGNSAPDKSGLPSDRFSAERTGGSVSTLTIQRTQQEDSAVYLCASSPRRPGGAFFGQGTRLTVV.

This clonotype was observed at least ten times. The chain is built from TRBV10-1 and TRBJ2-5; D call uncertain. Germline CDR1 reads WNHNN; CDR2 reads SYGVQD (reference sequence). Trimming removed 5 bases from V and 7 bases from J, with 14 bases in between. The CDR3 contains 13 residues. The CDR3 sequence: CASSSDQKGTQYF. CDR3 nucleotide sequence: TGCGCCAGCAGTTCGGACCAAAAAGGGACCCAGTACTTC.

In its sample, this clonotype was seen many times. A junction end diverges from the germline sequence, so it may reflect a read error. The rearrangement links TRBV11-2 to TRBJ2-5, with TRBD2 matching 7 bases. Germline V gene data show CDR1 as SGHAT and CDR2 as FQNNGV. This CDR3 has 14 amino acids. The chain's CDR3 is CANSLDLAAETQYF. CDR3 bases: TGTGCCAACAGCTTAGATCTAGCGGCGGAGACCCAGTACTTC.

This clonotype was recorded at least ten times. The V call is TRBV20-1, the J call TRBJ2-7; D ambiguous. The CDR3 runs 16 residues. Trimming shortened V by 0 bases and J by 0 bases, and 15 bases separated the two germline ends. Germline CDR1 and CDR2: DFQATT and SNEGSKA (reference sequence). CDR3 sequence (DNA): TGCAGTGCTAGAGATCGAGCCAGGTTCTACTCCTACGAGCAGTACTTC. Its protein product is CSARDRARFYSYEQYF.

This clonotype has a count of ten or more. This rearrangement joins TRBV2 to TRBJ1-2; D remains unclear. Trimming removed 4 bases from V and 2 bases from J, with 8 bases in between. This CDR3 has 13 residues. Germline CDR1 is SNHLY and CDR2 is FYNNEI. DNA for the CDR3: TGTGCCAGCAGTGCGGTTTTAAACTATGGCTACACCTTC. It translates to CASSAVLNYGYTF.

At least ten counts were recorded for this clonotype. The chain links TRBV2 to TRBJ1-1, with a weak D call TRBD1 (6 bases). The germline V gene encodes CDR1 SNHLY and CDR2 FYNNEI. Between the trimmed V and J ends, which lost 4 bases and 3 bases, there was a span of 12 bases. This CDR3 region has 14 residues. The CDR3 DNA is TGTGCCAGCAGTGTCCAGGGGTTCGACACTGAAGCTTTCTTT. Amino acids: CASSVQGFDTEAFF.

Details on this clonotype: With a much larger clone just one base away, this may be a read error. The rearrangement joins TRBV11-3 to TRBJ1-2; the D is unclear. Trimming took off 1 base at V and 4 bases at J, with 13 bases between the two ends. Germline assignment: CDR1 SGHNT and CDR2 YENEEA. The CDR3 consists of 15 residues. This CDR3 reads CASSLGTAMIYGYTF. The CDR3 DNA follows: TGTGCCAGCAGCTTAGGAACAGCTATGATCTATGGCTACACCTTC.

This clonotype was picked up a small number of times. The chain uses TRBV20-1 and TRBJ2-1; TRBD2 might be the D (6 bases). The length of the CDR3 is 11 residues. In germline, CDR1 is DFQATT, CDR2 SNEGSKA (reference sequence). The germline V and J ends were trimmed by 3 bases and 8 bases, with 8 bases remaining between them. CDR3 DNA: TGCAGTGCTAGGTCGGGAGATGAGCAGTTCTTC. It is translated as CSARSGDEQFF.

This chain uses TRBV20-1 with TRBJ1-2; D uncertain. The CDR3 totals 12 residues. V lost 0 bases to trimming and J lost 4 bases, with 6 bases between them. CDR1 DFQATT and CDR2 SNEGSKA come from the germline V gene (reference sequence). CDR3 amino acids: CSARDSVYGYTF. In DNA form, the CDR3 reads TGCAGTGCTAGAGATAGTGTCTATGGCTACACCTTC.

The rearrangement uses TRBV28 and TRBJ2-2; D may correspond to TRBD1 or TRBD2 (5 bases each). V was trimmed by 1 base and J by 4 bases, leaving 10 bases between them. The CDR3 totals 15 residues. In germline, CDR1 is MDHEN, CDR2 SYDVKM. In nucleotides, the CDR3 is TGTGCCAGCAGTTTATTAACGGGGACCACCGGGGAGCTGTTTTTT. Translated, it gives CASSLLTGTTGELFF.

Comments on this clonotype: An end of the junction does not agree with germline; a read error may underlie this. The V gene is TRBV5-1, the J gene TRBJ1-1, with 7 bases identical to TRBD1. There are 14 residues in the CDR3. Germline V lookup: CDR1 SGHRS, CDR2 YFSETQ. This CDR3 reads CASSRGQMNTEASF. For the CDR3, the DNA is TGCGCCAGCAGCAGGGGACAGATGAACACTGAAGCTTCCTTT.

In this sample, this clonotype turned up a few times. CDR3 protein: CATQDGEMGNTEAFF. In DNA form, the CDR3 reads TGTGCCACCCAGGACGGAGAGATGGGGAACACTGAAGCTTTCTTT. The rearrangement uses TRBV19 and TRBJ1-1, with unresolved D. V was shortened by 10 bases and J by 1 base, with 19 bases between the two germline ends. Germline V lookup: CDR1 LNHDA, CDR2 SQIVND (reference sequence). The CDR3 covers 15 residues.

The chain couples TRBV29-1 to TRBJ1-2; TRBD1 agrees at 9 bases. Per the germline V gene, CDR1 is SQVTM and CDR2 is ANQGSEA. Trimming removed 1 base from V and 8 bases from J; junction bases left unmatched: 2. The CDR3 length is 12 residues. CDR3 protein: CSVEGTGEGYTF. For the CDR3, the DNA is TGCAGCGTTGAAGGGACAGGGGAGGGCTACACCTTC.

This clonotype showed up many times. This rearrangement joins TRBV3-1 to TRBJ2-5; the D gene is possibly TRBD2 (5 bases). Per the germline V gene, CDR1 is LGHDT and CDR2 is YNNKEL (reference sequence). CDR3 size: 13 residues. V dropped 4 bases and J dropped 5 bases, with 11 bases sitting between them. CDR3 region: CASSPRGLETQYF. Written as DNA, the CDR3 is TGTGCCAGCAGCCCCCGGGGATTGGAGACCCAGTACTTC.

Many counts were recorded for this clonotype. This chain connects TRBV5-5 to TRBJ2-5, with D possibly TRBD2 on 6 matching bases. The CDR3 is 14 amino acids. Between the trimmed V and J ends, which lost 0 bases and 6 bases, there was a span of 12 bases. In germline, CDR1 is SGHKS, CDR2 YYEKEE (reference sequence). This CDR3 is CASSLARLAKTQYF. The DNA for the CDR3 is TGTGCCAGCAGCTTGGCTCGTCTAGCGAAGACCCAGTACTTC.

This clonotype was seen many times. The V gene is TRBV2, the J gene TRBJ1-2; D is unclear. This CDR3 comprises 11 residues. Germline V gene sequence: CDR1 SNHLY, CDR2 FYNNEI. Trimming left V 10 bases short and J 6 bases short, with 12 bases between. The CDR3 sequence is CATIVNDGYTF. For the CDR3, the DNA is TGTGCCACCATCGTAAACGATGGCTACACCTTC.

A note on this clonotype: Given a much more abundant clone one base away, this may be a read error. The V and J genes are TRBV7-8 and TRBJ2-2; TRBD2 agrees at 11 bases. The CDR3 runs 19 residues. V was clipped by 5 bases and J by 5 bases; unmatched bases: 16. Germline loops: CDR1 SGHVS, CDR2 FQNEAQ. In nucleotides, the CDR3 is TGTGCCAGCAGCCTTCAAGAGGGTCCTAGCGGGAGGCGTACCGGGGAGCTGTTTTTT. This encodes CASSLQEGPSGRRTGELFF.

In its sample, this clonotype was seen many times. In DNA form, the CDR3 reads TGTGCCAGCAGTCGACTAGCGCAGACCCAGTACTTC. Amino acid sequence: CASSRLAQTQYF. The rearrangement joins TRBV11-1 to TRBJ2-5; 8 bases match TRBD2. CDR1 SGHAT and CDR2 FQDESV come from the germline V gene (reference sequence). J lost 6 bases, V lost 6 bases, and 3 bases had no gene match. The CDR3 is 12 amino acids.

The V call is TRBV5-1, the J call TRBJ2-3, with D possibly called TRBD1 or TRBD2 (5 bases each). Germline V lookup: CDR1 SGHRS, CDR2 YFSETQ. V was cut by 0 bases and J by 0 bases, with 11 bases left in between. This CDR3 is 16 amino acids long. The CDR3 DNA sequence: TGCGCCAGCAGCTTGGACGGTCGGGACAGCACAGATACGCAGTATTTT. Protein sequence: CASSLDGRDSTDTQYF.

This clonotype was recorded at least ten times. The chain couples TRBV6-2 or TRBV6-3 to TRBJ2-7; 12 bases are shared with TRBD1. CDR3 length equals 16 residues. From germline, CDR1 is MNHEY and CDR2 SVGEGT. Trimming at V came to 7 bases and at J to 7 bases, leaving 14 bases not matched to a gene. The CDR3 DNA reads as TGTGCCAGCATTCATCTCCGGGACAGGGGGCCGGGTGAGCAGTACTTC. Amino acid sequence: CASIHLRDRGPGEQYF.

This clonotype has a count of ten or more. The J gene is TRBJ2-7, the V gene TRBV6-1, with D possibly being TRBD2 (6 bases). This CDR3 is 17 amino acids long. The V end was cut by 8 bases, the J end by 2 bases, with 25 bases between. Germline CDR1 and CDR2: MNHNS and SASEGT. In nucleotides, the CDR3 is TGTGCCAGCGCAGTAAGCCCCGGGACTGCAACTACCTACGAGCAGTACTTC. Amino acids: CASAVSPGTATTYEQYF.

This clonotype was seen only a few times. The rearrangement uses TRBV6-1 and TRBJ2-7, with D possibly matching TRBD2 (5 bases). The CDR3 runs 13 residues. Trimming pared 8 bases from V and 6 bases from J, leaving 17 bases between. Germline V gives CDR1 MNHNS, CDR2 SASEGT. CDR3 region: CASSPGVQAEQYF. The CDR3 DNA is TGTGCCAGCTCTCCCGGGGTGCAGGCCGAGCAGTACTTC.

This clonotype was detected ten times or more. Its ends do not fully match the called genes, so a read error is possible. The chain links TRBV5-1 to TRBJ1-1, with D maybe TRBD1 (6 bases). Germline V lookup: CDR1 SGHRS, CDR2 YFSETQ. This CDR3 has 14 amino acids. CDR3 nucleotides: TGTGCCAGCAGTTTAACAGGGACGAACACTGAAGCTTTCTTT. Its translation is CASSLTGTNTEAFF.